These T cell receptor beta chains were read from a single sample in a study of T cell responses to AZD1222 COVID-19 vaccine. The data were produced by immunoSEQ multiplex PCR, yet TCRdb's version contains in-frame clones alone and is incomplete. The sample contains more than 110,000 clones, more than 70% of which appear only once. Sequences were derived from peripheral blood, sampled 28 days after the second AZD1222 dose. The source is an adult who received the AZD1222 COVID-19 vaccine. CDR3s include the opening cysteine and the closing phenylalanine or tryptophan. The D gene is left open where the match is weak. Clone size is stated in some rows and not others, as once, few, many or a class when expanded.

cdr3_aa: CASRPGSRYADTQYF; cdr3_nt: TGTGCCAGCAGGCCAGGCTCCCGGTACGCAGATACGCAGTATTTT; d_call: -; j_call: TRBJ2-3; v_call: TRBV2; clone_size: -
cdr3_aa: CATSITRDSDSNQPQHF; cdr3_nt: TGTGCCACCAGCATTACCCGGGACAGTGATAGCAATCAGCCCCAGCATTTT; d_call: TRBD1; j_call: TRBJ1-5; v_call: TRBV15; clone_size: once
cdr3_aa: CASSPTGGSEAFF; cdr3_nt: TGTGCCAGCTCTCCTACAGGGGGCTCTGAAGCTTTCTTT; d_call: TRBD1; j_call: TRBJ1-1; v_call: TRBV18; clone_size: -
cdr3_aa: CASSPGPDRRDNSPLHF; cdr3_nt: TGTGCCAGCAGCCCCGGACCGGACAGGAGGGATAATTCACCCCTCCACTTT; d_call: TRBD1; j_call: TRBJ1-6; v_call: TRBV4-2; clone_size: -
cdr3_aa: CASSYSYRGGHEKLFF; cdr3_nt: TGTGCCAGCAGTTACTCGTACAGGGGAGGACATGAAAAACTGTTTTTT; d_call: TRBD1; j_call: TRBJ1-4; v_call: TRBV6-5; clone_size: -
cdr3_aa: CSARPRMNTEAFF; cdr3_nt: TGCAGCGCCCGTCCGAGAATGAACACTGAAGCTTTCTTT; d_call: -; j_call: TRBJ1-1; v_call: TRBV29-1; clone_size: -
cdr3_aa: CASSQDWRQASYEQYF; cdr3_nt: TGCGCCAGCAGCCAAGATTGGAGACAGGCCTCCTACGAGCAGTACTTC; d_call: -; j_call: TRBJ2-7; v_call: TRBV4-3; clone_size: -
cdr3_aa: CAWSDGQGDQPQHF; cdr3_nt: TGTGCCTGGAGCGACGGACAGGGAGATCAGCCCCAGCATTTT; d_call: TRBD1; j_call: TRBJ1-5; v_call: TRBV30; clone_size: -
cdr3_aa: CASSTRQPGDTQYF; cdr3_nt: TGTGCCAGCAGTACTCGGCAGCCCGGGGATACGCAGTATTTT; d_call: -; j_call: TRBJ2-3; v_call: TRBV27; clone_size: -
cdr3_aa: CASSLGGFYEQYF; cdr3_nt: TGTGCCAGCAGTTTGGGCGGCTTCTACGAGCAGTACTTC; d_call: -; j_call: TRBJ2-7; v_call: TRBV28; clone_size: -
cdr3_aa: CAWKEAGRYNSPLHF; cdr3_nt: TGTGCCTGGAAGGAAGCAGGGAGATATAATTCACCCCTCCACTTT; d_call: -; j_call: TRBJ1-6; v_call: TRBV30; clone_size: -
cdr3_aa: CASSSWTGGFNEQYF; cdr3_nt: TGTGCCAGCAGTAGTTGGACAGGGGGCTTTAACGAGCAGTACTTC; d_call: TRBD1; j_call: TRBJ2-7; v_call: TRBV27; clone_size: once
cdr3_aa: CASSLNGPYEQYF; cdr3_nt: TGTGCCAGCAGCTTGAACGGTCCCTACGAGCAGTACTTC; d_call: -; j_call: TRBJ2-7; v_call: TRBV7-9; clone_size: -
cdr3_aa: CASSHGGGSNQPQHF; cdr3_nt: TGTGCCAGCAGCCACGGGGGAGGTAGCAATCAGCCCCAGCATTTT; d_call: -; j_call: TRBJ1-5; v_call: TRBV5-4; clone_size: once
cdr3_aa: CAWSGWRGYNEQFF; cdr3_nt: TGTGCCTGGAGCGGCTGGCGGGGTTACAATGAGCAGTTCTTC; d_call: -; j_call: TRBJ2-1; v_call: TRBV30; clone_size: -
cdr3_aa: CASSPGQLGAKNIQYF; cdr3_nt: TGTGCCAGCAGCCCCGGACAGCTTGGAGCCAAAAACATTCAGTACTTC; d_call: -; j_call: TRBJ2-4; v_call: TRBV5-4; clone_size: -
cdr3_aa: CASSFGEGTYGYTF; cdr3_nt: TGCGCCAGCAGCTTCGGTGAGGGGACCTATGGCTACACCTTC; d_call: -; j_call: TRBJ1-2; v_call: TRBV5-1; clone_size: many
cdr3_aa: CASSYIYRGRVHEQYF; cdr3_nt: TGTGCCAGCAGTTATATATACAGGGGGCGCGTTCACGAGCAGTACTTC; d_call: TRBD1; j_call: TRBJ2-7; v_call: TRBV28; clone_size: once
cdr3_aa: CASSSLAQQPPDEQFF; cdr3_nt: TGCGCCAGCAGCTCGCTCGCCCAACAGCCTCCGGATGAGCAGTTCTTC; d_call: -; j_call: TRBJ2-1; v_call: TRBV5-1; clone_size: -
cdr3_aa: CASSKSAGFQRSETQYF; cdr3_nt: TGTGCCAGTAGTAAGAGCGCCGGCTTCCAGAGGAGCGAGACCCAGTACTTC; d_call: -; j_call: TRBJ2-5; v_call: TRBV19; clone_size: -
cdr3_aa: CASSIEGRRTGELFF; cdr3_nt: TGTGCCAGTAGTATAGAAGGGAGAAGGACCGGGGAGCTGTTTTTT; d_call: -; j_call: TRBJ2-2; v_call: TRBV19; clone_size: few
cdr3_aa: CASSPAQGKGTEAFF; cdr3_nt: TGTGCCAGCAGCCCGGCACAGGGGAAGGGCACTGAAGCTTTCTTT; d_call: TRBD1; j_call: TRBJ1-1; v_call: TRBV3-1/TRBV3-2; clone_size: once
cdr3_aa: CASSTGTNQPQHF; cdr3_nt: TGTGCCAGTAGTACCGGGACAAATCAGCCCCAGCATTTT; d_call: -; j_call: TRBJ1-5; v_call: TRBV19; clone_size: -
cdr3_aa: CASRGGYGTDTQYF; cdr3_nt: TGCGCCAGCAGAGGGGGTTACGGCACAGATACGCAGTATTTT; d_call: -; j_call: TRBJ2-3; v_call: TRBV5-1; clone_size: once
cdr3_aa: CSAQPDREAFF; cdr3_nt: TGCAGTGCCCAACCCGACAGAGAAGCTTTCTTT; d_call: -; j_call: TRBJ1-1; v_call: TRBV20-1; clone_size: -
cdr3_aa: CASSFGGRDQPQHF; cdr3_nt: TGTGCCAGCAGCTTCGGAGGGAGGGATCAGCCCCAGCATTTT; d_call: -; j_call: TRBJ1-5; v_call: TRBV5-4; clone_size: once
cdr3_aa: CASSPGLAGTNYEQYF; cdr3_nt: TGCGCCAGCAGCCCGGGACTAGCGGGAACAAACTACGAGCAGTACTTC; d_call: TRBD2; j_call: TRBJ2-7; v_call: TRBV5-1; clone_size: -
cdr3_aa: CASKRQGAGNQPQHF; cdr3_nt: TGTGCCAGCAAACGACAGGGGGCGGGCAATCAGCCCCAGCATTTT; d_call: TRBD1; j_call: TRBJ1-5; v_call: TRBV6-5; clone_size: -
cdr3_aa: CASSIGVSGGATNEKLFF; cdr3_nt: TGTGCCAGTAGTATCGGCGTATCCGGAGGCGCAACTAATGAAAAACTGTTTTTT; d_call: -; j_call: TRBJ1-4; v_call: TRBV19; clone_size: -
cdr3_aa: CAWGRGNQPQHF; cdr3_nt: TGTGCCTGGGGCAGGGGGAATCAGCCCCAGCATTTT; d_call: TRBD1; j_call: TRBJ1-5; v_call: TRBV30; clone_size: -
cdr3_aa: CASSPSSRGGRNEQFF; cdr3_nt: TGTGCCAGCAGTCCAAGTTCTCGGGGGGGCCGCAATGAGCAGTTCTTC; d_call: TRBD2; j_call: TRBJ2-1; v_call: TRBV28; clone_size: few
cdr3_aa: CASSYSPGRSYNEQFF; cdr3_nt: TGTGCCAGCAGTTACTCCCCGGGGCGGAGTTACAATGAGCAGTTCTTC; d_call: -; j_call: TRBJ2-1; v_call: TRBV6-5; clone_size: once
cdr3_aa: CASSLGGGQGVYQPQHF; cdr3_nt: TGTGCCAGCAGCTTAGGAGGCGGGCAGGGGGTTTATCAGCCCCAGCATTTT; d_call: TRBD1; j_call: TRBJ1-5; v_call: TRBV7-2; clone_size: -
cdr3_aa: CASSNGGGNTEAFF; cdr3_nt: TGTGCCAGCAGTAACGGGGGCGGGAACACTGAAGCTTTCTTT; d_call: -; j_call: TRBJ1-1; v_call: TRBV28; clone_size: -
cdr3_aa: CAGTGAETSRRFF; cdr3_nt: TGTGCCGGAACAGGGGCCGAAACCTCCAGGCGGTTCTTC; d_call: TRBD1; j_call: TRBJ2-1; v_call: TRBV30; clone_size: -
cdr3_aa: CASSQDRAPGSPLHF; cdr3_nt: TGCGCCAGCAGCCAAGATAGGGCGCCCGGGTCACCCCTCCACTTT; d_call: -; j_call: TRBJ1-6; v_call: TRBV4-3; clone_size: -
cdr3_aa: CASSLFTGNTEAFF; cdr3_nt: TGTGCCAGCAGCCTATTCACAGGGAACACTGAAGCTTTCTTT; d_call: -; j_call: TRBJ1-1; v_call: TRBV5-8; clone_size: -
cdr3_aa: CASSQVLGGTEAFF; cdr3_nt: TGTGCCAGCAGCCAAGTTTTGGGTGGCACTGAAGCTTTCTTT; d_call: -; j_call: TRBJ1-1; v_call: TRBV14; clone_size: -
cdr3_aa: CASSPGSGLNYGYTF; cdr3_nt: TGTGCCAGCTCACCGGGGTCGGGGCTTAACTATGGCTACACCTTC; d_call: -; j_call: TRBJ1-2; v_call: TRBV18; clone_size: -
cdr3_aa: CASSARSGGYTF; cdr3_nt: TGTGCCAGCAGCGCCCGTTCGGGCGGCTACACCTTC; d_call: -; j_call: TRBJ1-2; v_call: TRBV9; clone_size: -
cdr3_aa: CANGRDPSADTQYF; cdr3_nt: TGTGCCAACGGACGGGACCCCTCCGCAGATACGCAGTATTTT; d_call: -; j_call: TRBJ2-3; v_call: TRBV7-9; clone_size: -
cdr3_aa: CASLQPGRAGRNEQFF; cdr3_nt: TGTGCCAGCCTCCAGCCTGGGAGGGCCGGTCGCAATGAGCAGTTCTTC; d_call: TRBD2; j_call: TRBJ2-1; v_call: TRBV2; clone_size: few
cdr3_aa: CASNPGVTGELFF; cdr3_nt: TGTGCCAGCAACCCAGGAGTCACTGGGGAGCTGTTTTTT; d_call: -; j_call: TRBJ2-2; v_call: TRBV28; clone_size: -
cdr3_aa: CAWGPPTSAIGETQYF; cdr3_nt: TGTGCCTGGGGCCCCCCCACTAGCGCCATTGGGGAGACCCAGTACTTC; d_call: TRBD2; j_call: TRBJ2-5; v_call: TRBV30; clone_size: -
cdr3_aa: CASSDTLDSNQPQHF; cdr3_nt: TGTGCCAGCAGTGATACACTCGATAGCAATCAGCCCCAGCATTTT; d_call: -; j_call: TRBJ1-5; v_call: TRBV6-1; clone_size: -
cdr3_aa: CASVFKAGLNSPLHF; cdr3_nt: TGTGCCAGTGTTTTTAAAGCGGGCCTCAATTCACCCCTCCACTTT; d_call: -; j_call: TRBJ1-6; v_call: TRBV19; clone_size: -
cdr3_aa: CAWSLVTGQPQHF; cdr3_nt: TGTGCCTGGAGTCTTGTGACGGGTCAGCCCCAGCATTTT; d_call: -; j_call: TRBJ1-5; v_call: TRBV30; clone_size: -
cdr3_aa: CASSLHSGNTIYF; cdr3_nt: TGTGCCAGCAGTCTCCACTCTGGAAACACCATATATTTT; d_call: -; j_call: TRBJ1-3; v_call: TRBV27; clone_size: -